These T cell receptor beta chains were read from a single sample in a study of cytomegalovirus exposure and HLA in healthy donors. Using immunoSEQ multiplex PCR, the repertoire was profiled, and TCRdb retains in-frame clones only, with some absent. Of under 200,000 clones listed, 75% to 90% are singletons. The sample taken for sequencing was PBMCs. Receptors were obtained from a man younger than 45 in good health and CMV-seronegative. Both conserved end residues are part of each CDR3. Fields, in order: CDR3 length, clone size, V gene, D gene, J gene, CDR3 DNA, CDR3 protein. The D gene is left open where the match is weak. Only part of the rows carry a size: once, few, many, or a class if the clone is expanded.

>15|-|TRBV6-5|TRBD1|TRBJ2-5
TGTGCCAGCAGACGGCGTGGGACAGTCCAAGAGACCCAGTACTTC
CASRRRGTVQETQYF
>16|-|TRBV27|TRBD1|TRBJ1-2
TGTGCCAGCAGTTCTCCGGGACAGGGGGTTAACTATGGCTACACCTTC
CASSSPGQGVNYGYTF
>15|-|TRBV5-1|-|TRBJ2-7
TGCGCCAGCAGCTTCCCCCTGCAGGGCTCCTACGAGCAGTACTTC
CASSFPLQGSYEQYF
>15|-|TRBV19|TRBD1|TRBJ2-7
TGTGCCAGTAGTATGGCACCAGGACAGGGGAACGAGCAGTACTTC
CASSMAPGQGNEQYF
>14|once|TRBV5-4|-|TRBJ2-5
TGTGCCAGCAGCCCCGGAGGGTACCAAGAGACCCAGTACTTC
CASSPGGYQETQYF
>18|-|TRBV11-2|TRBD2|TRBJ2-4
TGTGCCAGCGGATATAGCGGGGGGGGCGGGGTTGCCAAAAACATTCAGTACTTC
CASGYSGGGGVAKNIQYF
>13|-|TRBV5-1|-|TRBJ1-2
TGCGCCAGCAGCACAGGGACCAGGGATGGCTACACCTTC
CASSTGTRDGYTF
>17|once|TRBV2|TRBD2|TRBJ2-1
TGTGCCAGCAGTGAACTTGGGTTAGCGGGTTCCTACAATGAGCAGTTCTTC
CASSELGLAGSYNEQFF
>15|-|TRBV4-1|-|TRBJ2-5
TGCGCCAGCAGCCAAGGCCGGACATTCGTAGAGACCCAGTACTTC
CASSQGRTFVETQYF
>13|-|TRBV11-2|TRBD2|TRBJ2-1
TGTGCCAGCAGTTTAGCGGGGTACAATGAGCAGTTCTTC
CASSLAGYNEQFF
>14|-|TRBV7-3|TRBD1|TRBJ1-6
TGTGCCAGCAGCTTGCAGGGGGCACACTCACCCCTCCACTTT
CASSLQGAHSPLHF
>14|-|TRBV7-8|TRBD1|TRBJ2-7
TGTGCCAGCAGCACCCGGGACAGTTCCTACGAGCAGTACTTC
CASSTRDSSYEQYF
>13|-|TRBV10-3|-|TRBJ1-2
TGTGCCATCAGGGATGACAGTAACTATGGCTACACCTTC
CAIRDDSNYGYTF
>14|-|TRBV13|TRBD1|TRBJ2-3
TGTGCCAGCAGCTTAGGACAGGGGAGTGATACGCAGTATTTT
CASSLGQGSDTQYF
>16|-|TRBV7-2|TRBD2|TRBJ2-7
TGTGCCAGCAGCCCAGGACTAGCGGGAGGGGGGTTCGAGCAGTACTTC
CASSPGLAGGGFEQYF
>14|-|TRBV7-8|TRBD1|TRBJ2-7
TGTGCCAGCAGCACGGGACAGGTGATAGGCGAGCAGTACTTC
CASSTGQVIGEQYF
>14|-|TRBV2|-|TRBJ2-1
TGTGCCAGCAGTGAAAATCCAGGGGTATCTGAGCAGTTCTTC
CASSENPGVSEQFF
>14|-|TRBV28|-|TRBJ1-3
TGTGCCAGCAGCACGGGAGTCTCTGGAAACACCATATATTTT
CASSTGVSGNTIYF
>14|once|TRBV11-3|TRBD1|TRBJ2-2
TGTGCCAGCAGCCCAGACAGGGTCACCGGGGAGCTGTTTTTT
CASSPDRVTGELFF
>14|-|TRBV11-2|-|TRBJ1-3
TGTGCCAGCAGCTTAGTCAGGGCCTGGAACACCATATATTTT
CASSLVRAWNTIYF
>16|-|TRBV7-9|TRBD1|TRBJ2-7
TGTTCCAGCAGCTTAGGGGGTGGGACAGGGCACCACGAGCAGTACTTC
CSSSLGGGTGHHEQYF
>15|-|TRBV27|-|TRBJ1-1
TGTGCCAGCAGTTTATCGCCAGGGGTTGTAGTCGGAGCTTTCTTT
CASSLSPGVVVGAFF
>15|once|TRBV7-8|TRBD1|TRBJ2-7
TGTGCCAGCAGCGGCCGGGACAGGGGTACAGGCGAGCAGTACTTC
CASSGRDRGTGEQYF